This T cell receptor (beta chain) was retrieved from a study of blood T cells in healthy people across ages. Study findings and constraints: Older age went with lower TCR beta diversity per million T cells, in a roughly linear way.

In this sample, this clonotype turned up a few times. Its antigen is unidentified. Each donor supplied approximately 10 milliliters of peripheral blood. With a J-beta primer mix and a sample-barcoded 5' primer, a second PCR ran about 6 to 11 cycles. The template-switch adaptor, which had 12 random nucleotides, put a tag on each cDNA molecule. Each CDR3 protein is one row after TCRdb ran MiXCR on the 5' RACE reads. The sample lists around 750,000 distinct CDR3 sequences, roughly 50% occurring once. Germline CDR1 is MGHRA and CDR2 is YSYEKL. The CDR3 has 16 residues. V lost 0 bases, J lost 1 base, and 13 bases lay in between.

The sequencing input was blood. The chain joins TRBV4-1 to TRBJ2-7, with D tentatively TRBD1 (6 bases). This TCR came from a man at least 80 years old in good health. The CDR3 DNA is TGCGCCAGCAGCCAAGAGCAGGGGCTAGGATCCTACGAGCAGTACTTC. Amino acids: CASSQEQGLGSYEQYF.